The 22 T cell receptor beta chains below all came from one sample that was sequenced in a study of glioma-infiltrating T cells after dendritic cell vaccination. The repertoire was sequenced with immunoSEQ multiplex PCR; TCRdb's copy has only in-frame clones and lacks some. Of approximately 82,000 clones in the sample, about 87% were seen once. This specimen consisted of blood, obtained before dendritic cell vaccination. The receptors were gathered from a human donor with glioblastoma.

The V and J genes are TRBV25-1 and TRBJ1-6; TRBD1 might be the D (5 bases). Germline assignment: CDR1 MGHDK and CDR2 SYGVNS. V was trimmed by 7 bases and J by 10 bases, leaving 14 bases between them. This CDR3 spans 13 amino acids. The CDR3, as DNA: TGTGCCAGCACTCTTGGGGGAGGCTCACCCCTCCACTTT. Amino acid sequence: CASTLGGGSPLHF.

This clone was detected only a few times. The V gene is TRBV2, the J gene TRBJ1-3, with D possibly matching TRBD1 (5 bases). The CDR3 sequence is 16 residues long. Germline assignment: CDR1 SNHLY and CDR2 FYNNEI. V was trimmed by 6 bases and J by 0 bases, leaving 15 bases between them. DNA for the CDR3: TGTGCCAGCAGGAGGGGCGGGGGGAGCTCTGGAAACACCATATATTTT. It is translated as CASRRGGGSSGNTIYF.

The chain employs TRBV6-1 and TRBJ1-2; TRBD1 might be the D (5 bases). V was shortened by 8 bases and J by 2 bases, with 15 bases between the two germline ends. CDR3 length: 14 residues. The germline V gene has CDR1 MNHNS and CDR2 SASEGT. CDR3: CASLRLGPNYGYTF. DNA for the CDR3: TGTGCCAGCCTTCGGCTGGGGCCCAACTATGGCTACACCTTC.

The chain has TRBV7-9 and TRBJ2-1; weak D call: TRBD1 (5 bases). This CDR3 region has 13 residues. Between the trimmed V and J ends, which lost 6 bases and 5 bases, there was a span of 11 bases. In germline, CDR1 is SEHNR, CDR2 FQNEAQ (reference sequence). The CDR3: CASRQDPDNEQFF. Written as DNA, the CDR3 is TGTGCCAGCAGACAGGATCCGGACAATGAGCAGTTCTTC.

The CDR3 here is CASRTTTSYEQYF. The CDR3 DNA follows: TGTGCCAGCCGGACTACGACCTCCTACGAGCAGTACTTC. The rearrangement joins TRBV6-5 to TRBJ2-7; D is perhaps TRBD2 (6 bases). CDR1 and CDR2 (germline): MNHEY, SVGAGI. The ends were cut back, 8 bases at V and 0 bases at J, with 11 bases in the middle. This CDR3 is built from 13 residues.

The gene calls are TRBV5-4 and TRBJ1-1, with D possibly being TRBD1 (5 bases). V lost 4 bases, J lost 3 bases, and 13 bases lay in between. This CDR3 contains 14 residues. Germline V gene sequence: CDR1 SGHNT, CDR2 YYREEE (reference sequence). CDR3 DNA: TGTGCCAGCAGCCGATCTTCGGGGGACACTGAAGCTTTCTTT. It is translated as CASSRSSGDTEAFF.

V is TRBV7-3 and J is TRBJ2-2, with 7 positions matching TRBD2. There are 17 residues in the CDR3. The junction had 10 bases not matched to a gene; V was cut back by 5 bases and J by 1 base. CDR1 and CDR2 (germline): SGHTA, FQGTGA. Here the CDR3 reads CASSQSPGGLNTGELFF. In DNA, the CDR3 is TGTGCCAGCAGCCAATCCCCGGGGGGACTGAACACCGGGGAGCTGTTTTTT.

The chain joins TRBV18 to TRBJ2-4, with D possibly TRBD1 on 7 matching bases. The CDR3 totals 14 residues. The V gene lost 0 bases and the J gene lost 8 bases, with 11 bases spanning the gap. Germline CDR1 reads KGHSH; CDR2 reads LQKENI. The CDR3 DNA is TGTGCCAGCTCACCACCAACCAGGGGGGACATTCAGTACTTC. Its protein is CASSPPTRGDIQYF.

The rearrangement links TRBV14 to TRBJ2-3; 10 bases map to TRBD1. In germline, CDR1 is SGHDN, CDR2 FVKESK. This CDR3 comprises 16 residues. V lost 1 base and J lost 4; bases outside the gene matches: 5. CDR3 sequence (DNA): TGTGCCAGCAGCCAAGGGGACAGGGGTTTCGCAGATACGCAGTATTTT. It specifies CASSQGDRGFADTQYF.

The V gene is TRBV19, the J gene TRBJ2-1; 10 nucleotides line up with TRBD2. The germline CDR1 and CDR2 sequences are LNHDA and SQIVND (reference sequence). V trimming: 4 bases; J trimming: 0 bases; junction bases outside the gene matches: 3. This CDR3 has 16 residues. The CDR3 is CASSSTSGVSYNEQFF. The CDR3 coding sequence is TGTGCCAGTAGTAGCACTAGCGGGGTCTCCTACAATGAGCAGTTCTTC.

The CDR3 is CATSPDRANGELFF. The CDR3 nucleotides are TGTGCCACCAGTCCGGACAGGGCGAACGGGGAGCTGTTTTTT. The chain has TRBV15 and TRBJ2-2; 8 bases fit TRBD1. After removal of 6 bases from V and 7 bases from J, the junction contained 7 bases not matched to a gene. The CDR3 spans 14 residues. The V gene's germline CDR1 is LNHNV and CDR2 YYDKDF (reference sequence).

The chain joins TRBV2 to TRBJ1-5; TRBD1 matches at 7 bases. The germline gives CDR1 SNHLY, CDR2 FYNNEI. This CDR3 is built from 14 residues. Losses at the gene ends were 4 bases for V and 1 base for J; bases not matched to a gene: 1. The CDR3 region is CASSGQGSNQPQHF. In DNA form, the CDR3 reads TGTGCCAGCAGTGGACAGGGAAGCAATCAGCCCCAGCATTTT.

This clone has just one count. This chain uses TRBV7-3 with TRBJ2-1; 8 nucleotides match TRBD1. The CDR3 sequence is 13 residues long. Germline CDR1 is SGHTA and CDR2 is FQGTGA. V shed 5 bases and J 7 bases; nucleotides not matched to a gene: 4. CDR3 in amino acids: CASSPRQGNEQFF. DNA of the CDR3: TGTGCCAGCAGCCCTCGACAGGGGAATGAGCAGTTCTTC.

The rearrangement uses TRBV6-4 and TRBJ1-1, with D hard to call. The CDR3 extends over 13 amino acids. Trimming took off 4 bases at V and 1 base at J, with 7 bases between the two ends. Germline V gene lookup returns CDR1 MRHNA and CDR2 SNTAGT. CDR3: CASSVSENTEAFF. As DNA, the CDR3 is TGTGCCAGCAGTGTATCAGAGAACACTGAAGCTTTCTTT.

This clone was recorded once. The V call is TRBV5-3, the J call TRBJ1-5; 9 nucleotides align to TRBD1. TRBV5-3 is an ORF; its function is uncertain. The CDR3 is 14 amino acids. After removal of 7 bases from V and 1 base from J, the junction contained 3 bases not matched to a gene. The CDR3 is CARGTGKSNQPQHF. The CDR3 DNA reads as TGTGCCAGAGGGACAGGGAAAAGCAATCAGCCCCAGCATTTT.

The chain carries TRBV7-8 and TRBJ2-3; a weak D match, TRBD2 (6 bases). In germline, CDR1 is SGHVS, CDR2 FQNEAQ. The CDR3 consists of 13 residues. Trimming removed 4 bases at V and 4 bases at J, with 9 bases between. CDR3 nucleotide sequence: TGTGCCAGCAGCTCTCTAGCGCCAGATACGCAGTATTTT. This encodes CASSSLAPDTQYF.

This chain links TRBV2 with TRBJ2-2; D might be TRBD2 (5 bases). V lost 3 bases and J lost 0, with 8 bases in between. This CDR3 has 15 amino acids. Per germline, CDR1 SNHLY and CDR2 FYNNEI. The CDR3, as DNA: TGTGCCAGCAGTGAGGAGGCTCCGAACACCGGGGAGCTGTTTTTT. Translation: CASSEEAPNTGELFF.

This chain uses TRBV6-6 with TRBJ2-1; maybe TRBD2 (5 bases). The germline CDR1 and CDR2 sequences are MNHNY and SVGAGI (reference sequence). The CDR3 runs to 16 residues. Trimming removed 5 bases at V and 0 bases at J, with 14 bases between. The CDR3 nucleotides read TGTGCCAGCAGTCCCCTCGAGCGGTCCTCCTACAATGAGCAGTTCTTC. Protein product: CASSPLERSSYNEQFF.

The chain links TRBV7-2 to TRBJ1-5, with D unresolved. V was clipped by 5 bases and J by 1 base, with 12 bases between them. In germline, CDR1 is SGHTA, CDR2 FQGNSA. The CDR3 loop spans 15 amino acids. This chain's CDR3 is CASSRGAGSNQPQHF. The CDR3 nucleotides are TGTGCCAGCAGCCGAGGAGCGGGGAGCAATCAGCCCCAGCATTTT.

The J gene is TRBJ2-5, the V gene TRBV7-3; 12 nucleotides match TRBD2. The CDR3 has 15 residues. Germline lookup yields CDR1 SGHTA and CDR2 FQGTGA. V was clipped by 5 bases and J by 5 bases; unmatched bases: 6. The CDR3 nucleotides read TGTGCCAGCAGCCTGGCTAGCGGGAGGGACGAGACCCAGTACTTC. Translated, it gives CASSLASGRDETQYF.

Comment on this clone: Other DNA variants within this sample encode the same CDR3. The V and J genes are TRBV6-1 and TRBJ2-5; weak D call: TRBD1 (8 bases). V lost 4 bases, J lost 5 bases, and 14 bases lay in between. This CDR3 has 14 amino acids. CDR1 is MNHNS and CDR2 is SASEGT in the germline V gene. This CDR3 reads CASSADRGGETQYF. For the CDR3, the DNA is TGTGCCAGCAGTGCCGACAGGGGAGGGGAGACCCAGTACTTC.

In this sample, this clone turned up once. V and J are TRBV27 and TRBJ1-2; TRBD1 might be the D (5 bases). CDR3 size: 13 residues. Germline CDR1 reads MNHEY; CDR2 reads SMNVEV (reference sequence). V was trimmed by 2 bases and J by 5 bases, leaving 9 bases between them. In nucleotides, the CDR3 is TGTGCCAGCAGTTTAGTGGAGGGGTATGGCTACACCTTC. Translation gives CASSLVEGYGYTF.